Reported below is one T cell receptor (beta chain). Its target is not known. TCRdb keeps only in-frame clones here, not all; method: immunoSEQ multiplex PCR. The sample has 180,000 or so clones, roughly 92% seen once. These data are taken from a study of T cell responses to AZD1222 COVID-19 vaccine. J lost 2 bases, V lost 5 bases, and 11 bases had no gene match. The CDR3 runs to 17 residues. The germline gives CDR1 SGHTA, CDR2 FQGNSA. Points from the study as a whole: Sampled repertoires all dated from after the peak T cell response. Vaccine-associated CD4 TCRs ranged over spike, dominating at 160-218 and 743-854.

This specimen consisted of peripheral blood, obtained on day 0 of AZD1222 vaccination. This TCR was recovered from an adult in good health. The chain links TRBV7-2 to TRBJ2-7; 11 bases map to TRBD2. The CDR3 nucleotides read TGTGCCAGCAGCCACTCACGAACTAGCGGGGGTACCTACGAGCAGTACTTC. As protein: CASSHSRTSGGTYEQYF.